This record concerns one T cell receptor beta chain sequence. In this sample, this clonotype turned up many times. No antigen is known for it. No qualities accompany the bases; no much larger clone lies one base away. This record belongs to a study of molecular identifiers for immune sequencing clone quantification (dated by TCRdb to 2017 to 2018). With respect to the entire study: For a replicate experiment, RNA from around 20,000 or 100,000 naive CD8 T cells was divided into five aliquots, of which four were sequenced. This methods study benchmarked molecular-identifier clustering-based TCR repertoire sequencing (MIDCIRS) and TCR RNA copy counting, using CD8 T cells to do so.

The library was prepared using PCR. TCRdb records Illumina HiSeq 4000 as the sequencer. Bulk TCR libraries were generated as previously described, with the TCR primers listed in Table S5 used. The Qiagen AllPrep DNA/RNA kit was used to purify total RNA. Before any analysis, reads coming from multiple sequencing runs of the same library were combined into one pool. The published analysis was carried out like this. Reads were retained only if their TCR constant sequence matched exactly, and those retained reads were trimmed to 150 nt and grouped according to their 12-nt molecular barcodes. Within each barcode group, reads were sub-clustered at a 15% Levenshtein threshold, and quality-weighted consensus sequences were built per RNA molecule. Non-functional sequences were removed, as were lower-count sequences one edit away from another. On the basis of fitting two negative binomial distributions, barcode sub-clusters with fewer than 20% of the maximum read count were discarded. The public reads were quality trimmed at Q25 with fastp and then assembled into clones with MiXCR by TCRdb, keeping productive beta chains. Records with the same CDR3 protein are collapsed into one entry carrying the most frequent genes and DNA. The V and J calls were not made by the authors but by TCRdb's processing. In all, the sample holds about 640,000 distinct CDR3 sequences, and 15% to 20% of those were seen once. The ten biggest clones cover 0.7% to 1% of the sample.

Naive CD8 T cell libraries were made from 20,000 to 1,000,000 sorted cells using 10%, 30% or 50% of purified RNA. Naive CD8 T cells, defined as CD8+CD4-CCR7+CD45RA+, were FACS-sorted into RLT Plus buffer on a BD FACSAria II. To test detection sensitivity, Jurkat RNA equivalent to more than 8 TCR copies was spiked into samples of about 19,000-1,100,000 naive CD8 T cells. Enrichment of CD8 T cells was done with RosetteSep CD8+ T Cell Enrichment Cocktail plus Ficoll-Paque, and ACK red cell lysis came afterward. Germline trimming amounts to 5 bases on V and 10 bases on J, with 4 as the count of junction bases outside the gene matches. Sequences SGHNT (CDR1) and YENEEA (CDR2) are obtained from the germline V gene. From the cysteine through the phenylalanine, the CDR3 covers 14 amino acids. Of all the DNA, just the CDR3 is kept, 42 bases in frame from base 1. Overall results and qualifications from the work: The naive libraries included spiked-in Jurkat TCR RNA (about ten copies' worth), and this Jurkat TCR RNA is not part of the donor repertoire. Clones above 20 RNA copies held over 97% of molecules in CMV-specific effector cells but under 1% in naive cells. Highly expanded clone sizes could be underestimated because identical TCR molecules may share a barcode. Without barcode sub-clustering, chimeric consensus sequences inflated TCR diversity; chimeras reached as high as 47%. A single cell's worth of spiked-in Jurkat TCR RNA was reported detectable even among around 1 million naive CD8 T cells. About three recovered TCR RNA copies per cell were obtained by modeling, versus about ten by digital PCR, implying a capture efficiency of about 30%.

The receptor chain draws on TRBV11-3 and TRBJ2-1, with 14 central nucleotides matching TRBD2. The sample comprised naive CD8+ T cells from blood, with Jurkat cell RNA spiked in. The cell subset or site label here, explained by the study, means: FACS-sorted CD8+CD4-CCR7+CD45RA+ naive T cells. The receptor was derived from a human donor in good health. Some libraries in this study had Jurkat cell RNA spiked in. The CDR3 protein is CASSAGTSGSEQFF. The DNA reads TGTGCCAGCAGCGCCGGGACTAGCGGGAGCGAGCAGTTCTTC.